Below are 32 T cell receptor beta chains sequenced from a single sample in a study of blood T cell repertoires in COVID-19 (dated by TCRdb to 2018 to 2021). Libraries were made using the immunoSEQ multiplex PCR assay. Drawn from immuneACCESS, this table holds only the in-frame rearrangements with V and J called that TCRdb kept. Clones are partly lost; checked studies trace under half to an unresolved V gene and leave the rest unexplained. In all, the sample holds around 200,000 clones, and around 84% of those were seen once. 13% to 15% of the sample goes to the ten largest clones. The sequenced sample was peripheral blood. These receptors came from a man aged 25-45 years with active or convalescent COVID-19.

The J gene is TRBJ1-1, the V gene TRBV27; 10 bases fit TRBD1. V dropped 5 bases and J dropped 11; count of bases not matched to a gene: 8. The germline V gene encodes CDR1 MNHEY and CDR2 SMNVEV (reference sequence). CDR3 length equals 13 residues. CDR3 region: CASSPWDRGRAFF. In DNA, the CDR3 is TGTGCCAGCAGTCCTTGGGACAGGGGAAGGGCTTTCTTT.

Here the CDR3 DNA reads TGTGCCAGCAGGGATCGACAGGGTCCCCAAGAGACCCAGTACTTC. Protein: CASRDRQGPQETQYF. The rearrangement links TRBV7-9 to TRBJ2-5, with TRBD1 matching over 7 bases. The CDR3 totals 15 residues. Germline CDR1 and CDR2: SEHNR and FQNEAQ (reference sequence). Unmatched junction bases numbered 8, after V lost 6 bases and J lost 1 base.

The table lists this clone with a count of one. The J gene is TRBJ1-1, the V gene TRBV29-1, with D unclear. Trimming cost V 4 bases and J 7 bases, with 10 bases left between them. The CDR3 spans 11 residues. Germline assignment: CDR1 SQVTM and CDR2 ANQGSEA. In nucleotides, the CDR3 is TGCAGCGTTGGTGTGGCAGTTGAAGCTTTCTTT. This codes for CSVGVAVEAFF.

Here the CDR3 reads CASSVLAENTEAFF. The CDR3 DNA sequence: TGTGCCAGCAGTGTTCTGGCGGAGAACACTGAAGCTTTCTTT. This chain links TRBV2 with TRBJ1-1; D uncertain. The CDR3 is made up of 14 amino acids. The V end lost 4 bases, the J end lost 1 base, and 10 bases lay between the germline ends. Germline V gene data show CDR1 as SNHLY and CDR2 as FYNNEI.

J is TRBJ2-1 and V is TRBV29-1; D may be TRBD1 (7 bases). The germline gives CDR1 SQVTM, CDR2 ANQGSEA. The CDR3 extends over 14 amino acids. With 7 bases removed from V and 2 bases from J, the gap between germline ends came to 15 bases. This CDR3 is CSARQGGTYNEQFF. The DNA of the CDR3 is TGCAGCGCCCGGCAGGGGGGAACCTACAATGAGCAGTTCTTC.

The rearrangement uses TRBV6-5 and TRBJ1-1, with 8 bases aligning to TRBD1. Germline values: CDR1 MNHEY, CDR2 SVGAGI. The CDR3 totals 12 residues. After removal of 11 bases from V and 4 bases from J, the junction contained 6 bases not matched to a gene. The CDR3 sequence is CAAGGAVTEAFF. Written as DNA, the CDR3 is TGTGCCGCAGGGGGCGCCGTCACTGAAGCTTTCTTT.

This chain connects TRBV9 to TRBJ1-4; 8 bases are a match to TRBD1. V shed 0 bases, J shed 3 bases, and the junction held 10 bases outside the gene matches. Looked up from germline, CDR1 is SGDLS and CDR2 is YYNGEE. The CDR3 runs to 18 residues. The CDR3 nucleotides are TGTGCCAGCAGCGTAGAAGGGCAGGGGGCATCACCTAATGAAAAACTGTTTTTT. Translating it yields CASSVEGQGASPNEKLFF.

V usage is TRBV11-3 and J usage is TRBJ1-1; no definite D call. The CDR3 spans 14 residues. Between the trimmed V and J ends, which lost 1 base and 1 base, there was a span of 7 bases. From germline, CDR1 is SGHNT and CDR2 YENEEA. In nucleotides, the CDR3 is TGTGCCAGCAGCTTAGTCGGTGGGAACACTGAAGCTTTCTTT. This encodes CASSLVGGNTEAFF.

V is TRBV7-6 and J is TRBJ2-5; TRBD2 agrees at 15 bases. V dropped 3 bases and J dropped 2; count of bases not matched to a gene: 1. The CDR3 is made up of 16 amino acids. Germline V gene data show CDR1 as SGHVS and CDR2 as FNYEAQ. The CDR3: CASSFGLAGGQETQYF. In DNA form, the CDR3 reads TGTGCCAGCAGCTTCGGACTAGCGGGAGGGCAAGAGACCCAGTACTTC. Looking up the rest from reference TRBV7-6 and TRBJ2-5 gives the full variable domain: GAGVSQSPRYKVTKRGQDVALRCDPISGHVSLYWYRQALGQGPEFLTYFNYEAQQDKSGLPNDRFSAERPEGSISTLTIQRTEQRDSAMYRCASSFGLAGGQETQYFGPGTRLLVL.

The V gene is TRBV5-6, the J gene TRBJ2-7, with a weak D call TRBD2 (5 bases). With 1 base removed from V and 0 bases from J, the gap between germline ends came to 11 bases. Germline V CDR1 and CDR2: SGHDT, YYEEEE. This CDR3 is built from 15 residues. CDR3 sequence: CASSLRRRHSYEQYV. The CDR3 DNA follows: TGTGCCAGCAGCTTGCGAAGGAGGCACTCCTACGAGCAGTACGTC.

V usage is TRBV10-3 and J usage is TRBJ1-4; 7 nucleotides agree with TRBD1. V lost 2 bases, J lost 7 bases, and 4 bases stayed unmatched. The CDR3 totals 14 residues. Germline lookup yields CDR1 ENHRY and CDR2 SYGVKD. Here the CDR3 DNA reads TGTGCCATCAGTGAGACAGGGGCGGTTGAAAAACTGTTTTTT. As protein: CAISETGAVEKLFF.

The sample holds a few counts of this clone. V usage is TRBV5-6 and J usage is TRBJ1-3; 8 bases line up with TRBD1. V shed 5 bases and J 4 bases; nucleotides not matched to a gene: 5. The germline CDR1 and CDR2 sequences are SGHDT and YYEEEE. The CDR3 length is 14 residues. CDR3 protein: CASSQGAFGNTIYF. The CDR3 DNA reads as TGTGCCAGCAGTCAGGGGGCCTTCGGAAACACCATATATTTT.

The table lists this clone with a count of one. The chain uses TRBV18 and TRBJ2-1; 7 bases are shared with TRBD1. The V gene's germline CDR1 is KGHSH and CDR2 LQKENI. V shed 5 bases and J 3 bases; nucleotides not matched to a gene: 7. The CDR3 totals 15 residues. The CDR3 loop reads CASSISRDSYNEQFF. The CDR3 DNA is TGTGCCAGCTCAATCTCCCGGGACAGCTACAATGAGCAGTTCTTC.

CDR3 region: CAISELPSGQETQYF. The CDR3 coding sequence is TGTGCCATCAGTGAGTTGCCTAGCGGGCAAGAGACCCAGTACTTC. This chain uses TRBV10-3 with TRBJ2-5; 8 positions match TRBD2. The CDR3 runs 15 residues. The germline CDR1 and CDR2 sequences are ENHRY and SYGVKD. Trimming at V came to 1 base and at J to 2 bases, leaving 3 bases not matched to a gene.

The J gene is TRBJ1-5, the V gene TRBV5-5, with D uncertain. Per germline, CDR1 SGHKS and CDR2 YYEKEE (reference sequence). Trimming took 7 bases from V and 0 from J, leaving 14 bases between them. The CDR3 runs to 15 residues. The CDR3 DNA sequence: TGTGCCAGCTCCGGCAGCGATTATAGCAATCAGCCCCAGCATTTT. This encodes CASSGSDYSNQPQHF.

This clone showed up just a few times. The chain is built from TRBV18 and TRBJ1-4, with 12 nucleotides matching TRBD1. The CDR3 has 17 amino acids. Germline V gene lookup returns CDR1 KGHSH and CDR2 LQKENI. The V segment lost 3 bases and the J segment 5 bases; nucleotides outside the gene matches: 7. The CDR3 DNA reads TGTGCCAGCTCACCTGCCGGGACAGGGGGCCTGAATGAAAAACTGTTTTTT. The encoded protein is CASSPAGTGGLNEKLFF. The variable domain in full, completed from reference TRBV18 and TRBJ1-4, reads NAGVMQNPRHLVRRRGQEARLRCSPMKGHSHVYWYRQLPEEGLKFMVYLQKENIIDESGMPKERFSAEFPKEGPSILRIQQVVRGDSAAYFCASSPAGTGGLNEKLFFGSGTQLSVL.

The V gene is TRBV6-6, the J gene TRBJ1-2, with D maybe TRBD1 (5 bases). V was cut by 2 bases and J by 8 bases, with 15 bases left in between. This CDR3 is 14 amino acids long. Germline V gene data show CDR1 as MNHNY and CDR2 as SVGAGI (reference sequence). This CDR3 is CASSYKDTLSGYTF. The CDR3 DNA is TGTGCCAGCAGTTACAAGGACACGCTGTCCGGCTACACCTTC.

The genes are TRBV20-1 and TRBJ2-1; D is perhaps TRBD2 (6 bases). This CDR3 comprises 13 residues. The V gene lost 3 bases and the J gene lost 8 bases, with 14 bases spanning the gap. Germline V lookup: CDR1 DFQATT, CDR2 SNEGSKA (reference sequence). Here the CDR3 reads CSASPPSAYEQFF. DNA of the CDR3: TGCAGTGCTAGTCCCCCTAGCGCCTATGAGCAGTTCTTC.

The chain carries TRBV27 and TRBJ2-2; 8 nucleotides match TRBD2. Trimming removed 5 bases from V and 0 bases from J; junction bases left unmatched: 11. Germline V gene lookup returns CDR1 MNHEY and CDR2 SMNVEV (reference sequence). The CDR3 runs 18 residues. DNA for the CDR3: TGTGCCAGCAGTATACGGCTCAGCGGGGGCGCGAACACCGGGGAGCTGTTTTTT. The encoded protein is CASSIRLSGGANTGELFF.

The chain employs TRBV28 and TRBJ1-2; TRBD1 matches at 9 bases. This CDR3 is 16 amino acids long. CDR1 is MDHEN, CDR2 SYDVKM, per germline. V lost 7 bases and J lost 5; bases outside the gene matches: 14. The CDR3 sequence: CASNLGQGTHQYGYTF. CDR3 DNA: TGTGCCAGCAACCTAGGACAGGGGACGCATCAATATGGCTACACCTTC.

V is TRBV5-1 and J is TRBJ2-3; no clear D. In germline, CDR1 is SGHRS, CDR2 YFSETQ. V lost 3 bases and J lost 0, with 11 bases in between. The CDR3 has 15 amino acids. This CDR3 is CASSSQGGSTDTQYF. CDR3 in DNA: TGCGCCAGCAGCTCCCAAGGCGGCAGCACAGATACGCAGTATTTT.

The rearrangement links TRBV5-1 to TRBJ2-7; no clear D. V was shortened by 4 bases and J by 3 bases, with 11 bases between the two germline ends. Per germline, CDR1 SGHRS and CDR2 YFSETQ. The CDR3 totals 13 residues. The CDR3 nucleotides read TGCGCCAGCAGCCCTATACCCGTCTACGAGCAGTACTTC. It codes for CASSPIPVYEQYF. The full variable domain, its missing parts supplied by reference TRBV5-1 and TRBJ2-7, is KAGVTQTPRYLIKTRGQQVTLSCSPISGHRSVSWYQQTPGQGLQFLFEYFSETQRNKGNFPGRFSGRQFSNSRSEMNVSTLELGDSALYLCASSPIPVYEQYFGPGTRLTVT.

The chain is built from TRBV6-5 and TRBJ1-2; 9 bases are shared with TRBD1. The germline CDR1 and CDR2 sequences are MNHEY and SVGAGI. The V and J ends lost 7 bases and 7 bases, in that order; junction bases with no gene match: 4. The CDR3 loop spans 12 amino acids. The CDR3, as DNA: TGTGCCAGCACGGACAGGGGTGCTGGCTACACCTTC. Encoded protein: CASTDRGAGYTF.

CDR3 residues: CASTKVQGLNTEAFF. The CDR3 DNA follows: TGTGCCAGCACTAAAGTCCAGGGCTTGAACACTGAAGCTTTCTTT. This chain links TRBV6-5 with TRBJ1-1; TRBD1 is a possible D gene (5 bases). The V gene lost 7 bases and the J gene lost 0 bases, with 15 bases spanning the gap. The CDR3 length is 15 residues. Per the germline V gene, CDR1 is MNHEY and CDR2 is SVGAGI.

This clone was detected only a few times. The chain has TRBV25-1 and TRBJ1-4, with D unresolved. The germline V gene has CDR1 MGHDK and CDR2 SYGVNS. Trimming left V 8 bases short and J 5 bases short, with 12 bases between. The CDR3 loop spans 13 amino acids. The CDR3 coding sequence is TGTGCCAGCCATGGGAGGGAGAATGAAAAACTGTTTTTT. Translated: CASHGRENEKLFF.

In this sample, this clone turned up a few times. V usage is TRBV6-2 or TRBV6-3 and J usage is TRBJ1-6; D possibly corresponds to TRBD1 (5 bases). CDR1 is MNHEY, CDR2 SVGEGT, per germline. Trimming shortened V by 3 bases and J by 9 bases, and 15 bases separated the two germline ends. This CDR3 is 15 amino acids long. This CDR3 is CASSYVRDSSSPLHF. DNA of the CDR3: TGTGCCAGCAGTTATGTTCGGGACTCCAGTTCACCCCTCCACTTT.

The chain is built from TRBV2 and TRBJ1-5; D is ambiguous. CDR1 and CDR2 from the germline V gene are SNHLY and FYNNEI. Trimming removed 2 bases from V and 0 bases from J, with 8 bases in between. This CDR3 is built from 15 residues. The CDR3 protein is CASSELVDSNQPQHF. Here the CDR3 DNA reads TGTGCCAGCAGTGAACTAGTAGATAGCAATCAGCCCCAGCATTTT.

Worth noting for this clone: This sample includes further DNA sequences coding for the same CDR3. The chain combines TRBV12-3 or TRBV12-4 with TRBJ1-2, with a tentative D call TRBD1 (6 bases). Trimming stripped 6 bases from V and 0 bases from J, with 8 bases between. The CDR3 has 13 residues. The CDR3 sequence is CASSRDTNYGYTF. DNA for the CDR3: TGTGCCAGCAGCCGGGACACTAACTATGGCTACACCTTC.

The V gene is TRBV5-6, the J gene TRBJ2-5; D remains unclear. Germline V gene sequence: CDR1 SGHDT, CDR2 YYEEEE. The V end was cut by 0 bases, the J end by 2 bases, with 11 bases between. The CDR3 is made up of 15 amino acids. CDR3 amino acids: CASSLVISQQETQYF. CDR3 coding DNA: TGTGCCAGCAGCTTGGTTATCTCACAGCAAGAGACCCAGTACTTC.

The chain combines TRBV20-1 with TRBJ1-1, with 8 bases identical to TRBD1. The CDR3 runs 11 residues. CDR1 and CDR2 (germline): DFQATT, SNEGSKA (reference sequence). Losses at the gene ends were 6 bases for V and 11 bases for J; bases not matched to a gene: 8. The CDR3 sequence: CSALSGGLAFF. The CDR3 DNA sequence: TGCAGTGCGCTATCAGGGGGCCTGGCTTTCTTT.

DNA of the CDR3: TGCGCCAGCAGTGAGTATGCGGGGAGCCGGAAGACCCAGTACTTC. Its translation: CASSEYAGSRKTQYF. The J gene is TRBJ2-5, the V gene TRBV10-2; a weak D match, TRBD2 (6 bases). The V gene lost 1 base and the J gene lost 6 bases, with 15 bases spanning the gap. The CDR3 extends over 15 amino acids. Germline-derived CDR1 and CDR2 are WSHSY and SAAADI.

V usage is TRBV11-2 and J usage is TRBJ2-7, with D possibly being TRBD2 (5 bases). Germline V gene sequence: CDR1 SGHAT, CDR2 FQNNGV. V was clipped by 3 bases and J by 2 bases, with 17 bases between them. This CDR3 spans 16 amino acids. CDR3 sequence: CASSLTIGLSAYEQYF. CDR3 in DNA: TGTGCCAGCAGCTTGACTATTGGGCTCAGCGCCTACGAGCAGTACTTC. The whole variable domain, remainder taken from reference TRBV11-2 and TRBJ2-7, is EAGVAQSPRYKIIEKRQSVAFWCNPISGHATLYWYQQILGQGPKLLIQFQNNGVVDDSQLPKDRFSAERLKGVDSTLKIQPAKLEDSAVYLCASSLTIGLSAYEQYFGPGTRLTVT.